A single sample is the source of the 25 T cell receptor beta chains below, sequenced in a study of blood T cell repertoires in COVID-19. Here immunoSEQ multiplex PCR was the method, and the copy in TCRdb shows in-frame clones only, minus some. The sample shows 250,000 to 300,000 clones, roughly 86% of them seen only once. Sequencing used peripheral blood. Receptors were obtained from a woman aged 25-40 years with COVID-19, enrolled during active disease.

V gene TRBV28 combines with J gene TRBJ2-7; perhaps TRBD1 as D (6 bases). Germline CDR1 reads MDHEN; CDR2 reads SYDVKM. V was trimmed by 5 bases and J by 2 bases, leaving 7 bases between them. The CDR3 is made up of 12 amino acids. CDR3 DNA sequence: TGTGCCAGCAGTACAGGGCCCTACGAGCAGTACTTC. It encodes CASSTGPYEQYF.

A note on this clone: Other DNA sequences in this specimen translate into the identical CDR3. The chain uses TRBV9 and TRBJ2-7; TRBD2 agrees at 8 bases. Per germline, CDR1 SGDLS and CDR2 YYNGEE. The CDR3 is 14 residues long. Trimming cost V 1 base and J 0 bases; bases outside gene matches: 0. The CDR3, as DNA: TGTGCCAGCAGCGTAACTAGCGGCTCCTACGAGCAGTACTTC. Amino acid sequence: CASSVTSGSYEQYF.

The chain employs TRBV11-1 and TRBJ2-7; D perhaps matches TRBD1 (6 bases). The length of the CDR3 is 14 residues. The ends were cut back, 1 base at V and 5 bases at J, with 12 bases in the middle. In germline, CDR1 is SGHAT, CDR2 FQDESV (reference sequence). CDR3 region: CASSLGAGVDEQYF. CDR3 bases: TGTGCCAGCAGCTTAGGCGCAGGGGTCGACGAGCAGTACTTC.

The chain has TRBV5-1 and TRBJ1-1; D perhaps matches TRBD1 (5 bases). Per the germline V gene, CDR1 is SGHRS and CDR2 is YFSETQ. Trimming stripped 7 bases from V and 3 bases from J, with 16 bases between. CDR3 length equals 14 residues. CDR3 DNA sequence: TGCGCCAGCGCTTTTCAGGGATGGGACACTGAAGCTTTCTTT. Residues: CASAFQGWDTEAFF.

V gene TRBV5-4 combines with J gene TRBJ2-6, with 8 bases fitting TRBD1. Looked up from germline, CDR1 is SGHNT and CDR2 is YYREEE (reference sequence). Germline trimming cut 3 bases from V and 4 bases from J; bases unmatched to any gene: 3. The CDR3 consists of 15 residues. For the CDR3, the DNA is TGTGCCAGCAGCTCAGGGGGCTTCGGGGCCAACGTCCTGACTTTC. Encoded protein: CASSSGGFGANVLTF.

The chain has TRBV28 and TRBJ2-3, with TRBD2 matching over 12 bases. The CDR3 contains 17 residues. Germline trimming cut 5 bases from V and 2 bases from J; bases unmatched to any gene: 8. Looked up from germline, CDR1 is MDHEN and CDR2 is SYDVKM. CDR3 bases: TGTGCCAGCAGTGCCTGGACTAGCGGGATCTCCACAGATACGCAGTATTTT. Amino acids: CASSAWTSGISTDTQYF.

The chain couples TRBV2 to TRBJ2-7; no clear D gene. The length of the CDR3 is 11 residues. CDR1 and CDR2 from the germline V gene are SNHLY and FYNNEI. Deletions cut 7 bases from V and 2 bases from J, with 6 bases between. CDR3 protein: CASTTTYEQYF. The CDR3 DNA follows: TGTGCCAGCACTACCACCTACGAGCAGTACTTC.

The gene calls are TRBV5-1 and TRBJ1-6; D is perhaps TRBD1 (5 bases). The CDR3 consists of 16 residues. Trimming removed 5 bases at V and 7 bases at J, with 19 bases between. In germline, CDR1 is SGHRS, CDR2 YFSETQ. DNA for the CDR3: TGCGCCAGCAGGGTTGGGGCGCCCGGAGCGAATTCACCCCTCCACTTT. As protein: CASRVGAPGANSPLHF. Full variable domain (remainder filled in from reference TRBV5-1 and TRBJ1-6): KAGVTQTPRYLIKTRGQQVTLSCSPISGHRSVSWYQQTPGQGLQFLFEYFSETQRNKGNFPGRFSGRQFSNSRSEMNVSTLELGDSALYLCASRVGAPGANSPLHFGNGTRLTVT.

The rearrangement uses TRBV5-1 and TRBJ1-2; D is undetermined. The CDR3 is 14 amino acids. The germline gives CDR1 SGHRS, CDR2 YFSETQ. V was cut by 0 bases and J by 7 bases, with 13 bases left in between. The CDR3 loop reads CASSLEAELSGYTF. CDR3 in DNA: TGCGCCAGCAGCTTGGAAGCGGAGCTGAGTGGCTACACCTTC.

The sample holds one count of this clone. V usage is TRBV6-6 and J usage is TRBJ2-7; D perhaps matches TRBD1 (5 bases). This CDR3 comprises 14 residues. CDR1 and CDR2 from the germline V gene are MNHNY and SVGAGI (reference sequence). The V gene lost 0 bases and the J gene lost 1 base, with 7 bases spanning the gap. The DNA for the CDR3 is TGTGCCAGCAGTTACTCGGCAGGGTCCTACGAGCAGTACTTC. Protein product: CASSYSAGSYEQYF.

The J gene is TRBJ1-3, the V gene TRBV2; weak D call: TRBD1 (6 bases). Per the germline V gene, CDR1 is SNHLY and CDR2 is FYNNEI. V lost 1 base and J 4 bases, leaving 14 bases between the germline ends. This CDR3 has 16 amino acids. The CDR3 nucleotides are TGTGCCAGCAGTGAAGGTTTGGGGGCGGCGGGAAACACCATATATTTT. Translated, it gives CASSEGLGAAGNTIYF.

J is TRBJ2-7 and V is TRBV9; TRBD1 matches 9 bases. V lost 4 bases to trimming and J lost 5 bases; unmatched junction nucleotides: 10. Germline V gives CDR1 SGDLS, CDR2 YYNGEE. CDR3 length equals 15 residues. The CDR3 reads CASSLHLGQGDEQYF. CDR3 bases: TGTGCCAGCAGCCTCCATTTGGGACAGGGCGACGAGCAGTACTTC.

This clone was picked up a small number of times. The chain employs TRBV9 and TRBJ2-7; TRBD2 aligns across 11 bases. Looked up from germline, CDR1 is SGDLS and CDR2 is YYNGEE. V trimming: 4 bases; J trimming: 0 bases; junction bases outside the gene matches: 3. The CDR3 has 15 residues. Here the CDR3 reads CASSPGTSGSYEQYF. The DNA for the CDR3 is TGTGCCAGCAGCCCAGGGACTAGCGGCTCCTACGAGCAGTACTTC.

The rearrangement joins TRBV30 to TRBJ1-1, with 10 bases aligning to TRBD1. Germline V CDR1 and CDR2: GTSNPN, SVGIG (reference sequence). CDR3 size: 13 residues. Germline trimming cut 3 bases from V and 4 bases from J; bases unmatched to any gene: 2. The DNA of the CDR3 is TGTGCCTGGAGGGGGACAGGGGCCACTGAAGCTTTCTTT. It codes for CAWRGTGATEAFF. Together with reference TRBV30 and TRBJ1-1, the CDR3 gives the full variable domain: SQTIHQWPATLVQPVGSPLSLECTVEGTSNPNLYWYRQAAGRGLQLLFYSVGIGQISSEVPQNLSASRPQDRQFILSSKKLLLSDSGFYLCAWRGTGATEAFFGQGTRLTVV.

The CDR3 region has the DNA TGTGCCAGCAACCGGGACAGGAACACCGGGGAGCTGTTTTTT. Protein product: CASNRDRNTGELFF. V usage is TRBV2 and J usage is TRBJ2-2, with 7 bases identical to TRBD1. The CDR3 is 14 amino acids. Germline lookup yields CDR1 SNHLY and CDR2 FYNNEI. V lost 7 bases to trimming and J lost 1 base; unmatched junction nucleotides: 3.

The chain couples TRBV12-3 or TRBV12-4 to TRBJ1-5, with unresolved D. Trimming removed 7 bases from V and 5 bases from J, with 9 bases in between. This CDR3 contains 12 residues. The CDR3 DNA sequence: TGTGCCAGCACCCGGGAGTATCAGCCCCAGCATTTT. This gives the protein CASTREYQPQHF.

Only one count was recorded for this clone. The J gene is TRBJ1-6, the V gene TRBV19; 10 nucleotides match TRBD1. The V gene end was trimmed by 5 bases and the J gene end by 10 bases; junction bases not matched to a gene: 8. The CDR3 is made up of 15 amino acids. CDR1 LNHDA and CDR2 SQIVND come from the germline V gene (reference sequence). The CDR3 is CASSSTDRGLSPLHF. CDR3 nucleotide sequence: TGTGCCAGTAGTTCGACCGACAGGGGGCTATCACCCCTCCACTTT.

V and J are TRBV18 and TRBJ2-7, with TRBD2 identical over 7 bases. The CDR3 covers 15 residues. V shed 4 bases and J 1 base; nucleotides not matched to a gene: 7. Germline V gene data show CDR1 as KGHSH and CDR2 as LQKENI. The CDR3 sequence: CASSRGTTLSYEQYF. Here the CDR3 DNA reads TGTGCCAGCTCACGCGGGACTACCTTATCCTACGAGCAGTACTTC.

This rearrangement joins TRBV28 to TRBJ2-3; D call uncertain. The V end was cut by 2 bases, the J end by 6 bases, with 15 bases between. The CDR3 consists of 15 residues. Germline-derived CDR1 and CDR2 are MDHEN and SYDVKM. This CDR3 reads CASSLQLDLGDTQYF. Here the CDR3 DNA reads TGTGCCAGCAGTTTACAGCTAGACCTTGGGGATACGCAGTATTTT.

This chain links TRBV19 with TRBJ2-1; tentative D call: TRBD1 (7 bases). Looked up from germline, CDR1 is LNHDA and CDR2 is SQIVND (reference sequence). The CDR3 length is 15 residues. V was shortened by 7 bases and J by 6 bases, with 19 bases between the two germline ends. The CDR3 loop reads CASKGRQGEVNEQFF. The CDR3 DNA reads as TGTGCCAGTAAAGGACGGCAGGGGGAGGTCAATGAGCAGTTCTTC.

The CDR3, as DNA: TGTGCCACCAGCAGAGGGATAGCGGCACAAGAGACCCAGTACTTC. The encoded protein is CATSRGIAAQETQYF. V is TRBV15 and J is TRBJ2-5, with D possibly TRBD2 on 6 matching bases. This CDR3 has 15 amino acids. The ends were cut back, 1 base at V and 2 bases at J, with 11 bases in the middle. Germline V lookup: CDR1 LNHNV, CDR2 YYDKDF (reference sequence).

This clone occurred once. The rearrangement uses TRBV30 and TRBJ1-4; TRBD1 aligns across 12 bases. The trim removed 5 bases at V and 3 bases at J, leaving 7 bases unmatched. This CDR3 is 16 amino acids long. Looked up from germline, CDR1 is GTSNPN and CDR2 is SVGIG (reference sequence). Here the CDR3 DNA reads TGTGCCTGGGGGACAGGGGGCAGCCTATCTAATGAAAAACTGTTTTTT. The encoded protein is CAWGTGGSLSNEKLFF.

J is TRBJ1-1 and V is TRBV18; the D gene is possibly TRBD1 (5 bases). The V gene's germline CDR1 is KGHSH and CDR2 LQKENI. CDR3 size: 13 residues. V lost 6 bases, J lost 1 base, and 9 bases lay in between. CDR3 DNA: TGTGCCAGCTCGCGACAGCGGAACACTGAAGCTTTCTTT. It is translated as CASSRQRNTEAFF.

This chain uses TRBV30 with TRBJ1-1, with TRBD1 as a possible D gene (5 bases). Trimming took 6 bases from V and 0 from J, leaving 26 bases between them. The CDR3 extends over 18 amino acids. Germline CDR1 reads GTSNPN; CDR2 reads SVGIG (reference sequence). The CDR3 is CACIRSPRATDMNTEAFF. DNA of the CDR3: TGTGCCTGCATTCGTTCCCCCAGGGCAACCGATATGAACACTGAAGCTTTCTTT.

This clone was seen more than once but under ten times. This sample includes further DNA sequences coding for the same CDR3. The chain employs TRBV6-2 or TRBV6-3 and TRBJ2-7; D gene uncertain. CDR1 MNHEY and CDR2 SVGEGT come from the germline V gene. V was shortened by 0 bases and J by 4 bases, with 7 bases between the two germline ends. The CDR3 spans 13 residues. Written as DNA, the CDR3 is TGTGCCAGCAGTTACTCGATCAGGTACGAGCAGTACTTC. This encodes CASSYSIRYEQYF.